The 12 T cell receptor beta chains listed next were all sequenced from one sample in a study of CD8 T cells in Susac syndrome. The RNA input was roughly 0.45 to 1 ug, and it was reverse transcribed with random hexamers. Each CDR3 protein gets one entry after TCRdb re-called the immunoSEQ multiplex PCR reads with MiXCR. The repertoire holds more than 95,000 distinct CDR3 sequences, with just under 95% as singletons. The material sequenced was CD4+ T cells from PBMCs. The receptor set was obtained from a human donor in good health.

The V and J genes are TRBV7-9 and TRBJ2-2; D not certain. The CDR3 runs to 14 residues. Trimming shortened V by 5 bases and J by 6 bases, and 13 bases separated the two germline ends. CDR1 and CDR2 (germline): SEHNR, FQNEAQ (reference sequence). CDR3 DNA sequence: TGTGCCAGCAGCCCACTCATTGTGGCCGGGGAGCTGTTTTTT. Translated: CASSPLIVAGELFF.

The gene calls are TRBV5-1 and TRBJ2-3; no definite D call. This CDR3 spans 14 amino acids. V was cut by 0 bases and J by 2 bases, with 7 bases left in between. Per the germline V gene, CDR1 is SGHRS and CDR2 is YFSETQ. Here the CDR3 DNA reads TGCGCCAGCAGCTTGGGGCAACCCACAGATACGCAGTATTTT. It translates to CASSLGQPTDTQYF.

V gene TRBV5-1 combines with J gene TRBJ2-7; 8 nucleotides match TRBD2. From germline, CDR1 is SGHRS and CDR2 YFSETQ. V gave up 5 bases and J gave up 5 bases; unmatched junction bases: 9. CDR3 length equals 14 residues. DNA for the CDR3: TGCGCCAGCAGTTCCGGGGGGGGAAGAAACGAGCAGTACTTC. This sequence encodes CASSSGGGRNEQYF.

V and J are TRBV19 and TRBJ1-5; 7 nucleotides line up with TRBD1. The junction had 5 bases not matched to a gene; V was cut back by 5 bases and J by 4 bases. Looked up from germline, CDR1 is LNHDA and CDR2 is SQIVND (reference sequence). This CDR3 contains 14 residues. The CDR3 DNA reads TGTGCCAGTAGTCCCGGGACAGTTAATCAGCCCCAGCATTTT. Amino acid sequence: CASSPGTVNQPQHF.

The chain employs TRBV24-1 and TRBJ2-1, with 10 bases that match TRBD2. Germline V CDR1 and CDR2: KGHDR, SFDVKD. The CDR3 loop spans 16 amino acids. V trimming: 5 bases; J trimming: 0 bases; junction bases outside the gene matches: 3. CDR3 amino acids: CATSGPSGSSYNEQFF. The CDR3 coding sequence is TGTGCCACCAGTGGGCCTAGCGGGAGCTCCTACAATGAGCAGTTCTTC.

The chain recombines TRBV5-1 with TRBJ2-6; 9 nucleotides agree with TRBD2. This CDR3 is built from 19 residues. V lost 4 bases to trimming and J lost 0 bases; unmatched junction nucleotides: 11. The V gene's germline CDR1 is SGHRS and CDR2 YFSETQ. DNA of the CDR3: TGCGCCAGCAGCCACGCCGGGCTAGCGGGACTCTCTGGGGCCAACGTCCTGACTTTC. Translating gives CASSHAGLAGLSGANVLTF.

The chain joins TRBV5-1 to TRBJ1-1, with D perhaps TRBD1 (6 bases). The CDR3 covers 14 residues. CDR1 is SGHRS, CDR2 YFSETQ, per germline. Trimming shortened V by 4 bases and J by 1 base, and 11 bases separated the two germline ends. This chain's CDR3 is CASSPGAANTEAFF. For the CDR3, the DNA is TGCGCCAGCAGCCCAGGGGCTGCGAACACTGAAGCTTTCTTT.

This chain connects TRBV12-3 or TRBV12-4 to TRBJ2-4; the D gene is possibly TRBD1 (5 bases). This CDR3 contains 16 residues. V lost 3 bases, J lost 3 bases, and 15 bases lay in between. CDR3 protein: CASSLRWGGGKNIQYF. CDR3 DNA sequence: TGTGCCAGCAGTTTGAGGTGGGGCGGCGGCAAAAACATTCAGTACTTC.

Note on this clonotype: Compared with germline, one end of the junction differs, possibly owing to a read error. The chain recombines TRBV12-3 or TRBV12-4 with TRBJ2-3; the D is unclear. The CDR3 runs 11 residues. This CDR3 is CAGRLTDTQYF. The CDR3 DNA reads as TGTGCCGGCAGACTTACAGATACGCAGTATTTT.

J is TRBJ2-3 and V is TRBV2; TRBD2 matches at 8 bases. After removal of 6 bases from V and 1 base from J, the junction contained 6 bases not matched to a gene. CDR1 SNHLY and CDR2 FYNNEI come from the germline V gene. There are 15 residues in the CDR3. DNA of the CDR3: TGTGCCAGCAGCGGAAGCGGGGGACGCACAGATACGCAGTATTTT. Encoded protein: CASSGSGGRTDTQYF.

The chain has TRBV3-1 and TRBJ1-1; the D is unclear. CDR1 and CDR2 (germline): LGHDT, YNNKEL (reference sequence). The CDR3 totals 14 residues. Trimming stripped 0 bases from V and 0 bases from J, with 5 bases between. This CDR3 reads CASSQDTLNTEAFF. The CDR3 DNA reads TGTGCCAGCAGCCAAGATACACTGAACACTGAAGCTTTCTTT. Filled out from reference TRBV3-1 and TRBJ1-1, the complete variable domain reads DTAVSQTPKYLVTQMGNDKSIKCEQNLGHDTMYWYKQDSKKFLKIMFSYNNKELIINETVPNRFSPKSPDKAHLNLHINSLELGDSAVYFCASSQDTLNTEAFFGQGTRLTVV.

Remarks on this clonotype: An end of the junction does not agree with germline; a read error may underlie this. The chain carries TRBV7-2 and TRBJ1-1; no clear D. The CDR3 length is 13 residues. Germline V lookup: CDR1 SGHTA, CDR2 FQGNSA. The CDR3 DNA reads TGTGCCAGCAGCTTAGGAGGGAACGCTGAAGCTTTCTTT. Translation gives CASSLGGNAEAFF.